This T cell receptor (beta chain) comes out of a study of blood T cell repertoires in COVID-19. In the study overall: T cells, B-cell-depleted T cells, or PBMCs provided the cDNA or gDNA that served as material.

Seattle patients were enrolled during active infection and followed longitudinally. In the source study's methods: Reference gene primer amplification gave estimated nucleated cell counts. Only in-frame clones appear in the TCRdb table, and some are missing; sequencing was by immunoSEQ multiplex PCR. That table is the source of V, J and clone size, and D and trimming were worked out from the DNA. There are over 150,000 clones in the sample; 70% to 90% occur only once, and under 8.5% lies in the top ten. The CDR3 consists of 15 residues. V dropped 0 bases and J dropped 5; count of bases not matched to a gene: 6. Germline-derived CDR1 and CDR2 are MGHRA and YSYEKL.

Sequenced: peripheral blood. The chain recombines TRBV4-1 with TRBJ2-7; 8 positions agree with TRBD1. The TCR comes from a woman aged 60-75 years with COVID-19, enrolled during active disease. The CDR3 loop reads CASSQDLSGGNEQYF. The CDR3 nucleotides are TGCGCCAGCAGCCAAGATCTGTCAGGGGGCAACGAGCAGTACTTC.